This T cell receptor beta chain derives from a study of regulatory T cells in long-lasting Graves disease. The wider study: By definition, persistent Graves' disease involved antithyroid drugs for over 5 years alongside positive TSH receptor antibodies. Study-wide findings and caveats: Patients with persistent disease showed a bias toward TRBV28, TRBJ1-2 and TRBJ2-5.

To make TCR beta libraries, researchers used iRepertoire HTBI primers and Arm-PCR of CDR3 regions. TCRdb redid the calling of the multiplex PCR reads with MiXCR, one entry per CDR3 protein. Of about 340,000 distinct CDR3 sequences listed, about 20% are singletons. Ten or more counts support this clonotype. The antigen is not known. Time point of the sample: persistent/refractory GD, antithyroid drugs over 5 years with positive TRAb. There was RNA extracted from PBMCs, and the TCR library was made from it. J was trimmed by 2 bases and V by 5 bases; bases with no gene match: 6. The CDR3 spans 15 residues. CDR1 SGHAT and CDR2 FQNNGV come from the germline V gene.

The sample consisted of peripheral blood mononuclear cells (PBMCs), taken when the disease was refractory, from a patient treated with antithyroid drugs. This chain links TRBV11-2 with TRBJ1-3; TRBD1 aligns across 7 bases. This receptor was identified in a female donor with Graves disease. The CDR3 bases are TGTGCCAGCAGCCAACAGGGGATGACTGGAAACACCATATATTTT. Amino acids: CASSQQGMTGNTIYF.